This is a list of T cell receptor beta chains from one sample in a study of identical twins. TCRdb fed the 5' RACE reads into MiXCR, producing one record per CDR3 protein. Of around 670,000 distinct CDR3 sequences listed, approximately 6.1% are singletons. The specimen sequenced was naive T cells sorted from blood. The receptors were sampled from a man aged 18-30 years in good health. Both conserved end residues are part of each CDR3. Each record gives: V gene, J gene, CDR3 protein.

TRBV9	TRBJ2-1	CASSMRLAGGSSYNEQFF
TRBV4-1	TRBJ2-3	CASSQGQKDTDTQYF
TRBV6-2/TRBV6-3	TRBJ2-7	CASGQGASGFSYEQYF
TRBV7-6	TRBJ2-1	CASSSPSGFNEQFF
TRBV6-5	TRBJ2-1	CASSYSGLAGIYNEQFF
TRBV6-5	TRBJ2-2	CASSFDRGDTGELFF
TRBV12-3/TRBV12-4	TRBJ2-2	CASSFWPARTGELFF
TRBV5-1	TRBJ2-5	CASSLTGEKRTQYF
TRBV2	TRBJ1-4	CASSPNANADATNEKLFF
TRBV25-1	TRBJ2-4	CASSEYSTVIQYF
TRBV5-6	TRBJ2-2	CASSSQPTGELFF
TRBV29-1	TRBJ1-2	CSVDEEGGYGYTF
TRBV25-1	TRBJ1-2	CASSGGYHGYTF
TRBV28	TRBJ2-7	CASISWGDEQYF
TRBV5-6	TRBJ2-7	CASTTRYSPEQYF
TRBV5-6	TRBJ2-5	CASSLSSVGGETQYF
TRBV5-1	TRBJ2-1	CASSFFRRGGGNSYNEQFF
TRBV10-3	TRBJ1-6	CAISDFGTGNNSPLHF
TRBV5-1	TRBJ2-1	CASSSGQVDEQFF
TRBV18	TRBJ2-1	CASSPRGIDEQFF
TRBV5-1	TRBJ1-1	CASSLVGQGFTEAFF
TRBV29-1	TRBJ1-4	CSAGISNEKLFF
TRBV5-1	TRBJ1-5	CASRPGTESNQPQHF
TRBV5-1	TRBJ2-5	CASSSAGFQETQYF
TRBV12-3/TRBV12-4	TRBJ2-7	CASSFRGRGPEQYF
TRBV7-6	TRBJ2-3	CASSLVEIATDTQYF
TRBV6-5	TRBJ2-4	CASSYSRQGDGIQYF
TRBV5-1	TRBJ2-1	CASSLAPLDSYNEQFF
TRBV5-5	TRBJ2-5	CASSQPRGGQETQYF
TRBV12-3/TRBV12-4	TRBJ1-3	CASSAGSAGNTIYF
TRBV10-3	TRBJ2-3	CAISGGVLSGTDTQYF
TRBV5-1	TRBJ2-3	CASSLVPDSTDTQYF
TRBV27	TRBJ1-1	CASSFRGKGEAFF
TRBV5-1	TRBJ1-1	CASRVGQGVNTEAFF
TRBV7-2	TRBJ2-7	CASSLALDYEQYF
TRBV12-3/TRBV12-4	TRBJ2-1	CASSLSASNEQFF
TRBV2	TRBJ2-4	CASSKLAGSPKNIQYF
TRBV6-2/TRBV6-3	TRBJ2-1	CASGLSSGSRNEQFF
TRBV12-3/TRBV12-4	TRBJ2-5	CASSLGQLPGTQYF
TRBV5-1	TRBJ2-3	CASSLAAPAIRYF
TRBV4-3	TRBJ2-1	CASSRVGGRGYNEQFF
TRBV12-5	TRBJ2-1	CASGLGAGNEQFF
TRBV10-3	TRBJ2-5	CAITKPEQETQYF
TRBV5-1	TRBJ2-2	CASSLGAGARRTGELFF
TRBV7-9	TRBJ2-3	CASSLLAGSPDTQYF
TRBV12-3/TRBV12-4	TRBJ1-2	CASSFVDRRGYGYTF
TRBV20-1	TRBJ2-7	CSANELSGRVSYEQYF
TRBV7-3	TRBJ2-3	CASSLRGEADTQYF
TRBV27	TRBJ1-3	CASRMTGTSSGNTIYF
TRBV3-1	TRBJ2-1	CASSPTTTGIHNEQFF